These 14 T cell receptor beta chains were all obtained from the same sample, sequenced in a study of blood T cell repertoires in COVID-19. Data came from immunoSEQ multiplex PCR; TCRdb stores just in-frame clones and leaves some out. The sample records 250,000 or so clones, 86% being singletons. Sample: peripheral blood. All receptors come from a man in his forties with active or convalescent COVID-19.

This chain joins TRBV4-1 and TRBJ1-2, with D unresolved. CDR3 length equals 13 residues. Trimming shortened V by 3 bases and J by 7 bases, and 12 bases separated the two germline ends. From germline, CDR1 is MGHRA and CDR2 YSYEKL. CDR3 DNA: TGCGCCAGCAGCCATAGCGCCGTCGGTGGCTACACCTTC. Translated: CASSHSAVGGYTF.

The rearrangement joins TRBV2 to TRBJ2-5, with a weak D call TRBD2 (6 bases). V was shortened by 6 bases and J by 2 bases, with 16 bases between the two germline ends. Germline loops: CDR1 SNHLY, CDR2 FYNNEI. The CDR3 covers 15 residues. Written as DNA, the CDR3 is TGTGCCAGCAGGGGAGGTTGGACTATACAAGAGACCCAGTACTTC. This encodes CASRGGWTIQETQYF.

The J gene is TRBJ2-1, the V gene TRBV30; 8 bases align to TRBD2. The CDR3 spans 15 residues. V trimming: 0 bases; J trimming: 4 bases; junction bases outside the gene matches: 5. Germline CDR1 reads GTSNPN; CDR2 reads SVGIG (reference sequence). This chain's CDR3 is CAWSVPGTSYNEQFF. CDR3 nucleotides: TGTGCCTGGAGTGTACCGGGGACTAGTTACAATGAGCAGTTCTTC.

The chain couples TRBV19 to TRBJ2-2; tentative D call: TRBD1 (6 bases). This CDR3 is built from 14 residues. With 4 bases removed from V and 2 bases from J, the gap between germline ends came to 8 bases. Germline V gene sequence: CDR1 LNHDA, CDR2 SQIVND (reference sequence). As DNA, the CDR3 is TGTGCCAGTAGTAAGGGACACAACACCGGGGAGCTGTTTTTT. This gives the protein CASSKGHNTGELFF.

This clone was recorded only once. The CDR3 loop is CASSLAGVLNEQFF. CDR3 nucleotide sequence: TGTGCCAGCAGCCTAGCGGGGGTCCTTAATGAGCAGTTCTTC. The rearrangement uses TRBV7-3 and TRBJ2-1; 10 bases map to TRBD2. V shed 5 bases, J shed 7 bases, and the junction held 5 bases outside the gene matches. This CDR3 comprises 14 residues. Germline CDR1 reads SGHTA; CDR2 reads FQGTGA.

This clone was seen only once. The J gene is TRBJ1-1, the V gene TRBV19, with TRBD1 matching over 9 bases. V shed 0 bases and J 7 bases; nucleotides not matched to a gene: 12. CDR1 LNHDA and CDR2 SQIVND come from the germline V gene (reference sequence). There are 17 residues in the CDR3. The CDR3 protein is CASSIDTNPTGGSEAFF. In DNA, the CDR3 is TGTGCCAGTAGTATAGATACTAACCCTACAGGGGGCAGTGAAGCTTTCTTT.

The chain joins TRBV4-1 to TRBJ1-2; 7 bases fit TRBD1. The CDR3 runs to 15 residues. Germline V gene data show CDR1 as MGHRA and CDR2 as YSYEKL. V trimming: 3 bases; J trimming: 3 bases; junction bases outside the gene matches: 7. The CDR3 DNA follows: TGCGCCAGCAGCCACAGCCGCGGGACAGACTATGGCTACACCTTC. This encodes CASSHSRGTDYGYTF.

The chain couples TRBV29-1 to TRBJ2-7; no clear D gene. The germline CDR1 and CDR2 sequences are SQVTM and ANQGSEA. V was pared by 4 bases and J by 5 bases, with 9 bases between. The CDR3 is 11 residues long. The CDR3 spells CSVARSDEQYF. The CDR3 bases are TGCAGCGTTGCCCGCAGTGACGAGCAGTACTTC.

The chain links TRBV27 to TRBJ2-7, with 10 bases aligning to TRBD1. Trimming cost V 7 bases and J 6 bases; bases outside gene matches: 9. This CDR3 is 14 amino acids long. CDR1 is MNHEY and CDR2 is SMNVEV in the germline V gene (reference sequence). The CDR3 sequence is CASTRGTGEFEQYF. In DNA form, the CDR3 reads TGTGCCAGCACCCGGGGGACAGGGGAGTTCGAGCAGTACTTC.

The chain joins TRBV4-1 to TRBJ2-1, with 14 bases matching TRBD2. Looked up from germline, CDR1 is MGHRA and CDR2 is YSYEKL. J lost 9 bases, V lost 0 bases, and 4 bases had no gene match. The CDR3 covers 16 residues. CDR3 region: CASSQDGGLAGVEQFF. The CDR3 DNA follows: TGCGCCAGCAGCCAAGATGGGGGACTAGCGGGAGTTGAGCAGTTCTTC.

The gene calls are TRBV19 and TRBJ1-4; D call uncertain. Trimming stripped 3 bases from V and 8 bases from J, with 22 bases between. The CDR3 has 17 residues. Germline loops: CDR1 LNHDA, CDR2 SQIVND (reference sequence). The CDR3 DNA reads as TGTGCCAGTAGTATGGGCCAGACGGTTGGGTTGGCCGAAAAACTGTTTTTT. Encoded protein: CASSMGQTVGLAEKLFF.

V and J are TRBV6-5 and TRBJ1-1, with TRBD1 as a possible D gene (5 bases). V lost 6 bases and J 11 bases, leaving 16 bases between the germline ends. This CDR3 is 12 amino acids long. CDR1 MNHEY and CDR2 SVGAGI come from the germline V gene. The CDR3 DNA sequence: TGTGCCAGCAGATCCCCCAGCGGGGCTGCTTTCTTT. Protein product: CASRSPSGAAFF.

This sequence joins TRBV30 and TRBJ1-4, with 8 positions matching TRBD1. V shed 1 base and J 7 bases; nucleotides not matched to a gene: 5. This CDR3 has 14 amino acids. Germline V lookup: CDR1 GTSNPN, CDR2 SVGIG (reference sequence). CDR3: CAWSGGDRGEKLFF. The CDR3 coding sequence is TGTGCCTGGAGTGGAGGAGACAGGGGTGAAAAACTGTTTTTT.

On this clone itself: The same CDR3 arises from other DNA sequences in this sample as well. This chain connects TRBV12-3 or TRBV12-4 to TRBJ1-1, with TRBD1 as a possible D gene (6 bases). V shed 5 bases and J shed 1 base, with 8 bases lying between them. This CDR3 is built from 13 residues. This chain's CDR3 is CASSLTGNTEAFF. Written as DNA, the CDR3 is TGTGCCAGCAGTCTGACAGGGAACACTGAAGCTTTCTTT.